A single sample is the source of the 26 T cell receptor beta chains below, sequenced in a study of breast tumors, draining lymph nodes, adjacent tissues. MiXCR, applied by TCRdb to the multiplex PCR reads, yields one record per CDR3 protein. The sample shows 25,000 or so distinct CDR3 sequences, under 30% of them seen only once. The sequencing input was breast tumor tissue. These receptors were obtained from a female donor with breast cancer. Some clones in this sample may be carry-over from other donors' samples.

For this clonotype: Compared with germline, one end of the junction differs, possibly owing to a read error. The chain links TRBV2 to TRBJ2-1; 9 bases agree with TRBD2. CDR3 length: 14 residues. The germline V gene encodes CDR1 SNHLY and CDR2 FYNNEI. The CDR3 DNA follows: TGTGCCAGCAGTATCTGGACTAGCGATAATGAGCAGTCCTTC. It specifies CASSIWTSDNEQSF.

This clonotype showed up many times. The chain uses TRBV6-4 and TRBJ2-2; D is possibly TRBD2 (5 bases). In germline, CDR1 is MRHNA, CDR2 SNTAGT. Trimming pared 6 bases from V and 6 bases from J, leaving 14 bases between. The length of the CDR3 is 14 residues. CDR3 sequence reads: CASRLEPLSGELFF. The CDR3 bases are TGTGCCAGCAGACTAGAGCCCCTCTCCGGGGAGCTGTTTTTT.

This clonotype was detected ten times or more. The chain recombines TRBV6-6 with TRBJ1-6, with D perhaps TRBD1 (5 bases). This CDR3 region has 15 residues. The V end was cut by 5 bases, the J end by 8 bases, with 16 bases between. Per the germline V gene, CDR1 is MNHNY and CDR2 is SVGAGI (reference sequence). DNA of the CDR3: TGTGCCAGCAGTCCAACGGGACCGACGGATTCACCCCTCCACTTT. Translated, it gives CASSPTGPTDSPLHF.

This clonotype is categorized as medium-sized. The junction does not match germline at one end; this may be a read error. V gene TRBV2 combines with J gene TRBJ2-7; 10 bases map to TRBD2. There are 17 residues in the CDR3. CDR1 is SNHLY, CDR2 FYNNEI, per germline. The CDR3 spells CASRGPPAGGGSFEQYF. DNA of the CDR3: TGTGCCAGCAGGGGCCCTCCAGCGGGAGGGGGGTCCTTCGAGCAGTACTTC.

The sample holds many counts of this clonotype. V usage is TRBV5-6 and J usage is TRBJ1-6, with D unresolved. Per the germline V gene, CDR1 is SGHDT and CDR2 is YYEEEE. The CDR3 spans 15 residues. The V gene lost 3 bases and the J gene lost 14 bases, with 21 bases spanning the gap. DNA of the CDR3: TGTGCCAGCAGCTCCCGACCCCTCGCCCAATTCACCCTCCACTTT. It translates to CASSSRPLAQFTLHF.

In its sample, this clonotype was seen many times. This chain links TRBV6-6 with TRBJ2-7, with a weak D call TRBD2 (6 bases). The germline V gene has CDR1 MNHNY and CDR2 SVGAGI (reference sequence). This CDR3 has 13 residues. Trimming shortened V by 10 bases and J by 6 bases, and 19 bases separated the two germline ends. This CDR3 is CATSSGGSSEQYF. The CDR3 DNA sequence: TGTGCCACCTCTTCCGGGGGTTCCAGCGAGCAGTACTTC.

The chain links TRBV15 to TRBJ1-1; TRBD1 is a possible D gene (5 bases). The CDR3 contains 15 residues. V gave up 0 bases and J gave up 1 base, with 9 bases separating them. Germline values: CDR1 LNHNV, CDR2 YYDKDF (reference sequence). Here the CDR3 reads CATSRDLGRNTEAFF. In DNA form, the CDR3 reads TGTGCCACCAGCAGAGATCTGGGACGGAACACTGAAGCTTTCTTT.

This clonotype was detected many times. The chain recombines TRBV12-3 or TRBV12-4 with TRBJ2-1; 13 positions agree with TRBD2. Trimming took 7 bases from V and 8 from J; bases not matched to a gene: 20. The length of the CDR3 is 19 residues. CDR3 DNA: TGTGCCAGCACCACTTGGGGGACTAGCGGGATCGGGGGGGGCGATGAGCAGTTCTTC. Translating it yields CASTTWGTSGIGGGDEQFF.

The chain's CDR3 is CASSLSWGYRNQPQHF. DNA of the CDR3: TGTGCCAGCAGTTTATCTTGGGGATATCGCAATCAGCCCCAGCATTTT. V is TRBV27 and J is TRBJ1-5; D is uncertain. The germline V gene has CDR1 MNHEY and CDR2 SMNVEV (reference sequence). The CDR3 is 16 amino acids. Trimming removed 0 bases from V and 2 bases from J, with 11 bases in between.

In its sample, this clonotype was seen many times. V gene TRBV12-3 or TRBV12-4 combines with J gene TRBJ1-3; D is unclear. The CDR3 has 15 amino acids. V was pared by 1 base and J by 1 base, with 8 bases between. CDR3 nucleotides: TGTGCCAGCAGTTTAGAAGGGTCTTCTGGAAACACCATATATTTT. Amino acid sequence: CASSLEGSSGNTIYF.

This clonotype was picked up many times. This rearrangement joins TRBV6-1 to TRBJ2-7, with TRBD2 matching 7 bases. Germline loops: CDR1 MNHNS, CDR2 SASEGT. This CDR3 is built from 15 residues. V dropped 7 bases and J dropped 3; count of bases not matched to a gene: 12. The CDR3 loop reads CASTRAGGRGYEQYF. The CDR3 nucleotides are TGTGCCAGCACCCGGGCGGGCGGGAGAGGCTACGAGCAGTACTTC.

This clonotype has a count of ten or more. The chain couples TRBV12-3 or TRBV12-4 to TRBJ2-2; 13 bases fit TRBD2. V gave up 6 bases and J gave up 4 bases; unmatched junction bases: 2. The CDR3 runs 15 residues. DNA of the CDR3: TGTGCCAGCAGGGGACTAGCGGGAATCACCGGGGAGCTGTTTTTT. Protein sequence: CASRGLAGITGELFF.

Ten or more counts support this clonotype. The gene calls are TRBV10-2 and TRBJ2-5; 8 positions match TRBD1. This CDR3 has 14 residues. Germline values: CDR1 WSHSY, CDR2 SAAADI. V shed 6 bases, J shed 2 bases, and the junction held 5 bases outside the gene matches. The CDR3 reads CASSRQGIQETQYF. CDR3 in DNA: TGCGCCAGCAGCCGACAGGGGATACAAGAGACCCAGTACTTC.

This clonotype was seen only a few times. The rearrangement uses TRBV7-8 and TRBJ2-7, with a possible D match to TRBD1 (5 bases). The CDR3 has 12 amino acids. Germline CDR1 SGHVS, CDR2 FQNEAQ. Trimming took off 5 bases at V and 5 bases at J, with 10 bases between the two ends. The CDR3 loop is CASSLDSHEQYF. DNA of the CDR3: TGTGCCAGCAGCCTCGACAGTCACGAGCAGTACTTC.

This clonotype was recorded at least ten times. The chain employs TRBV14 and TRBJ1-4, with 7 bases lining up with TRBD1. The CDR3 loop spans 21 amino acids. Germline V CDR1 and CDR2: SGHDN, FVKESK. The V and J ends lost 3 bases and 3 bases, in that order; junction bases with no gene match: 22. The CDR3 bases are TGTGCCAGCAGCCAGAGGCCGCCGTGGGACAGCCCTACAGTGGCTAATGAAAAACTGTTTTTT. It is translated as CASSQRPPWDSPTVANEKLFF.

This clonotype was seen more than once but under ten times. This may be a read error, as it is one base from a much larger clone. This chain's CDR3 is CASSWDRHNSPLPF. The CDR3 coding sequence is TGCGCCAGCAGCTGGGACAGGCATAATTCACCCCTCCCCTTT. V and J are TRBV5-1 and TRBJ1-6; 8 nucleotides align to TRBD1. This CDR3 spans 14 amino acids. In germline, CDR1 is SGHRS, CDR2 YFSETQ.

The sample holds many counts of this clonotype. The gene calls are TRBV10-2 and TRBJ2-1, with 7 positions matching TRBD2. The CDR3 totals 14 residues. Germline trimming cut 6 bases from V and 10 bases from J; bases unmatched to any gene: 12. Germline CDR1 and CDR2: WSHSY and SAAADI. The CDR3 spells CASRPSGLGFEQFF. In DNA, the CDR3 is TGCGCCAGCAGGCCTAGCGGCCTAGGTTTCGAGCAGTTCTTC.

This clonotype was seen at least ten times. The V and J genes are TRBV20-1 and TRBJ2-1; D is perhaps TRBD1 (6 bases). The length of the CDR3 is 17 residues. V was shortened by 0 bases and J by 4 bases, with 19 bases between the two germline ends. CDR1 DFQATT and CDR2 SNEGSKA come from the germline V gene (reference sequence). CDR3 DNA: TGCAGTGCTAGAGACAGAGATGGCAGGGGCGGGTACAATGAGCAGTTCTTC. Translation: CSARDRDGRGGYNEQFF.

Many counts were recorded for this clonotype. This chain uses TRBV5-8 with TRBJ2-7; no definite D call. Germline CDR1 SGHTS, CDR2 YDEGEE. V shed 2 bases and J shed 4 bases, with 10 bases lying between them. This CDR3 has 13 amino acids. The CDR3 DNA is TGTGCCAGCAGCTTCCCGTCGGGTTACGAGCAGTACTTC. Protein sequence: CASSFPSGYEQYF.

This clonotype was detected many times. V and J are TRBV28 and TRBJ1-2; D call uncertain. The ends were cut back, 4 bases at V and 2 bases at J, with 5 bases in the middle. The germline gives CDR1 MDHEN, CDR2 SYDVKM. CDR3 length: 12 residues. The CDR3 here is CASSSENYGYTF. CDR3 DNA sequence: TGTGCCAGCAGTTCGGAGAACTATGGCTACACCTTC.

This clonotype was counted ten times or more. This sequence joins TRBV19 and TRBJ2-2, with D uncertain. V lost 9 bases to trimming and J lost 2 bases, with 13 bases between them. Germline V gene data show CDR1 as LNHDA and CDR2 as SQIVND (reference sequence). The CDR3 contains 14 residues. The CDR3 region is CASTVPFNTGELFF. DNA of the CDR3: TGTGCCAGCACGGTCCCCTTCAACACCGGGGAGCTGTTTTTT.

This clonotype was seen ten or more times. This sequence joins TRBV6-5 and TRBJ1-6; D ambiguous. Trimming pared 8 bases from V and 7 bases from J, leaving 21 bases between. Germline V lookup: CDR1 MNHEY, CDR2 SVGAGI. This CDR3 is built from 16 residues. CDR3 region: CASSTKGSIVNSPLHF. DNA for the CDR3: TGTGCCAGCTCAACGAAGGGTTCGATAGTAAATTCACCCCTCCACTTT.

J is TRBJ2-1 and V is TRBV7-6; maybe TRBD2 (6 bases). The CDR3 has 15 amino acids. Germline CDR1 reads SGHVS; CDR2 reads FNYEAQ. The V end lost 6 bases, the J end lost 2 bases, and 14 bases lay between the germline ends. CDR3 region: CASSQLAGPYNEQFF. The CDR3 bases are TGTGCCAGCAGTCAACTAGCAGGACCCTACAATGAGCAGTTCTTC.

This clonotype was recorded many times. The chain has TRBV7-6 and TRBJ2-7, with 11 bases aligning to TRBD1. Per germline, CDR1 SGHVS and CDR2 FNYEAQ. The V segment lost 5 bases and the J segment 2 bases; nucleotides outside the gene matches: 8. The CDR3 is 16 amino acids. The CDR3 DNA is TGTGCCAGCAGCCGGGGACAGGGGGTGTTCACCTACGAGCAGTACTTC. Translating gives CASSRGQGVFTYEQYF.

A word on this clonotype: One base away lies a much larger clone, so this may be a sequencing read error. J is TRBJ2-5 and V is TRBV28; D might be TRBD2 (6 bases). The CDR3 loop spans 15 amino acids. With 8 bases removed from V and 5 bases from J, the gap between germline ends came to 21 bases. Germline values: CDR1 MDHEN, CDR2 SYDVKM. The DNA for the CDR3 is TGTGCCAGCTGGGGGGAGCCAGCTATTTTGGAGACCCAGTACTTC. Its protein product is CASWGEPAILETQYF. Filled out from reference TRBV28 and TRBJ2-5, the complete variable domain reads DVKVTQSSRYLVKRTGEKVFLECVQDMDHENMFWYRQDPGLGLRLIYFSYDVKMKEKGDIPEGYSVSREKKERFSLILESASTNQTSMYLCASWGEPAILETQYFGPGTRLLVL.

In this sample, this clonotype turned up many times. V usage is TRBV20-1 and J usage is TRBJ2-4; possible D gene TRBD1, 6 bases. CDR1 is DFQATT, CDR2 SNEGSKA, per germline (reference sequence). The CDR3 consists of 15 residues. V lost 6 bases and J lost 0, with 15 bases in between. CDR3: CSAATGFGAKNIQYF. The CDR3 nucleotides are TGCAGTGCGGCAACAGGGTTTGGAGCCAAAAACATTCAGTACTTC.